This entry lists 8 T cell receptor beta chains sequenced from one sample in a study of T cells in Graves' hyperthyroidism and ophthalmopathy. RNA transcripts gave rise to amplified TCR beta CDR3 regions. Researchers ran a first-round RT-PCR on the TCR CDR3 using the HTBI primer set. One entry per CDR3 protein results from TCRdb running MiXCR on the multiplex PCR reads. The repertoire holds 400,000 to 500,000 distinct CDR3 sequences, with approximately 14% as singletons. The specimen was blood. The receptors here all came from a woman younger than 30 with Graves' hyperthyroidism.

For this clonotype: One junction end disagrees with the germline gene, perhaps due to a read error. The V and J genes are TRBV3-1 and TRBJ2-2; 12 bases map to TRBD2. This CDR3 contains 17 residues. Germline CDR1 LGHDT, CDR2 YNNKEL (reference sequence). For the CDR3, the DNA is TGTGCCAACAGGCCTCTAGCGGGAGGGCCGAAAACCGGGGAGCTGTTTTTT. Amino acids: CANRPLAGGPKTGELFF. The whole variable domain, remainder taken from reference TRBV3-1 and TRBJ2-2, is DTAVSQTPKYLVTQMGNDKSIKCEQNLGHDTMYWYKQDSKKFLKIMFSYNNKELIINETVPNRFSPKSPDKAHLNLHINSLELGDSAVYFCANRPLAGGPKTGELFFGEGSRLTVL.

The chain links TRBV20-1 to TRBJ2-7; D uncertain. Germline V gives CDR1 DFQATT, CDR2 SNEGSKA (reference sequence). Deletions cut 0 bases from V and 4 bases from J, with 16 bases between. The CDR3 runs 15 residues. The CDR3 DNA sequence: TGCAGTGCTAGAGATTGGCTCGGTCCTAAGTACGAGCAGTACTTC. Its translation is CSARDWLGPKYEQYF.

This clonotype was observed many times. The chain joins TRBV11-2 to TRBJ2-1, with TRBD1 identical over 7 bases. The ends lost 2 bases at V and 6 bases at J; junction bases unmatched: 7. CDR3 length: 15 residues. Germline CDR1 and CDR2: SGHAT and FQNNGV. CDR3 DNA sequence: TGTGCCAGCAGCTTATGGGCGACAGGGAGCAATGAGCAGTTCTTC. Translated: CASSLWATGSNEQFF.

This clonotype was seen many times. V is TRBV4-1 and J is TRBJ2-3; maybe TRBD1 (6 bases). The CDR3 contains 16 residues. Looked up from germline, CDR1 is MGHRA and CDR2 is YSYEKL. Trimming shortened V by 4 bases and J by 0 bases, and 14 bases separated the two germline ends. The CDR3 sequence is CASSLNRVRSTDTQYF. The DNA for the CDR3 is TGCGCCAGCAGCCTCAACAGGGTCCGGAGCACAGATACGCAGTATTTT.

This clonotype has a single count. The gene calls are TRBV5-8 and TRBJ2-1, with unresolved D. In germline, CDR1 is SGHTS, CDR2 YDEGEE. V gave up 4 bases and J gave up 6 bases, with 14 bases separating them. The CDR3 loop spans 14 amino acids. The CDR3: CASSQGWRANEQFF. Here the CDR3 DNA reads TGTGCCAGCAGCCAAGGGTGGCGAGCCAATGAGCAGTTCTTC.

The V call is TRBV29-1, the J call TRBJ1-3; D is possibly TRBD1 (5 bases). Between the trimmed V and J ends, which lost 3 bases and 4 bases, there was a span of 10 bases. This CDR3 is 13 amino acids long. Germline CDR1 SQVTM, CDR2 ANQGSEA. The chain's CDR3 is CSVDLPGGNTIYF. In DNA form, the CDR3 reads TGCAGCGTTGACTTGCCAGGGGGAAACACCATATATTTT.

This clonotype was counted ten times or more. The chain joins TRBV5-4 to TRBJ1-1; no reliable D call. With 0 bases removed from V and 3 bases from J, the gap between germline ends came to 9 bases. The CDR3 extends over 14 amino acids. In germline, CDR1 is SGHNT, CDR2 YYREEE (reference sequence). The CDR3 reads CASSLALRDTEAFF. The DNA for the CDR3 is TGTGCCAGCAGCTTGGCCTTAAGGGACACTGAAGCTTTCTTT.

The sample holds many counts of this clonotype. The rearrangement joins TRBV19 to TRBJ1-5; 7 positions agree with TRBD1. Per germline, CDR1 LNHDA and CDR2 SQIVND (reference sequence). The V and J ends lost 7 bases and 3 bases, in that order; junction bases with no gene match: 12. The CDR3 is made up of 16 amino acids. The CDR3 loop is CASTMSPRGNNQPQHF. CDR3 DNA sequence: TGTGCCAGTACCATGAGCCCCAGGGGGAACAATCAGCCCCAGCATTTT.